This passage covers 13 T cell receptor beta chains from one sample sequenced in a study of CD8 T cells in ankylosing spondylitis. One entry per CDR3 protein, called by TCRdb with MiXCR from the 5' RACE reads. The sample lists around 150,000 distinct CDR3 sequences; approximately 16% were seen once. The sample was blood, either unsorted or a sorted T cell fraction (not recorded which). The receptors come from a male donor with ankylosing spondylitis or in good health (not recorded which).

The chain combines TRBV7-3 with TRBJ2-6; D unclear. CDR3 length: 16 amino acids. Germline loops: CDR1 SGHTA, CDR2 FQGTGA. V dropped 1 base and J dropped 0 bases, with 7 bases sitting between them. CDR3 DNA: TGTGCCAGCAGCTTAAATATGCGCTCTGGGGCCAACGTCCTGACTTTC. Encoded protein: CASSLNMRSGANVLTF.

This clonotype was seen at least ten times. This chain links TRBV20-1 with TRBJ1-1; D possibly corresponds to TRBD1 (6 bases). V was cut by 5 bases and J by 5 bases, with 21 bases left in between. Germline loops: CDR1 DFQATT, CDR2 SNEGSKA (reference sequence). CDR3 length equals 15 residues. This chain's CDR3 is CSAPGFDRRGTEAFF. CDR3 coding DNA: TGCAGTGCTCCAGGTTTCGACAGGCGAGGGACTGAAGCTTTCTTT.

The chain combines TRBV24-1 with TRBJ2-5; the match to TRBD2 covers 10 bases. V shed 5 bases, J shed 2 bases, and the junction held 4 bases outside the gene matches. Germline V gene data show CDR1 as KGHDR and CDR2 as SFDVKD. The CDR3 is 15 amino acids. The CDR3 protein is CATSGILAGQETQYF. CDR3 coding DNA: TGTGCCACCAGTGGGATACTAGCGGGACAAGAGACCCAGTACTTC.

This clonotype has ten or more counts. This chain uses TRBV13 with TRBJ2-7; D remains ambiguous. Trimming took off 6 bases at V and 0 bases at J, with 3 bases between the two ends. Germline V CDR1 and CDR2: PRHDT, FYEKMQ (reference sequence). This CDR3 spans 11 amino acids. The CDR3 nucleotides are TGTGCCAGCAGTTACTCCTACGAGCAGTACTTC. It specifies CASSYSYEQYF.

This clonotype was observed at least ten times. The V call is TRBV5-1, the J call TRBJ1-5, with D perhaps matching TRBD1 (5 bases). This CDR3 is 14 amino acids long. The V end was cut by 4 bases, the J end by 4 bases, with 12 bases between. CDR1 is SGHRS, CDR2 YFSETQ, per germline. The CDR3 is CASSPRGGNQPQHF. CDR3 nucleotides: TGCGCCAGCAGCCCCCGGGGGGGAAATCAGCCCCAGCATTTT.

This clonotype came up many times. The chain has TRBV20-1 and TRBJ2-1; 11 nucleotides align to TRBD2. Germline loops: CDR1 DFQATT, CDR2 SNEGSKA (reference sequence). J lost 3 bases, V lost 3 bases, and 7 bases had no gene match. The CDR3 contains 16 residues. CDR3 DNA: TGCAGTGCTAGGCTAGCGGGAGGCCCTTTCTACAATGAGCAGTTCTTC. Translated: CSARLAGGPFYNEQFF.

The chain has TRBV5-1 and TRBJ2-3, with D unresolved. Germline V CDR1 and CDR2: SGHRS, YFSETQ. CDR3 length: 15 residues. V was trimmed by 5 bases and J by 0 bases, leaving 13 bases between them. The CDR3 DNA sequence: TGCGCCAGCAGGCGAGGCGGTACTAGCACAGATACGCAGTATTTT. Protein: CASRRGGTSTDTQYF.

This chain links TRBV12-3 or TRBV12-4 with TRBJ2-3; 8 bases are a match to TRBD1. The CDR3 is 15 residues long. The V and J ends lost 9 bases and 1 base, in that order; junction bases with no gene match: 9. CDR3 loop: CASSISGQGTDTQYF. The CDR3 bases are TGTGCCAGTAGTATTTCGGGACAGGGCACAGATACGCAGTATTTT.

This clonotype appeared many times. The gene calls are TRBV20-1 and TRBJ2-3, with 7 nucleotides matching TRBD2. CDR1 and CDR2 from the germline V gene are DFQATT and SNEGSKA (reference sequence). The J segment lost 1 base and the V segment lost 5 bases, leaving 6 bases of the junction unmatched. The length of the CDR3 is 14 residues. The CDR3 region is CSAPLAGGTDTQYF. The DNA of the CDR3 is TGCAGTGCTCCCCTGGCGGGGGGCACAGATACGCAGTATTTT.

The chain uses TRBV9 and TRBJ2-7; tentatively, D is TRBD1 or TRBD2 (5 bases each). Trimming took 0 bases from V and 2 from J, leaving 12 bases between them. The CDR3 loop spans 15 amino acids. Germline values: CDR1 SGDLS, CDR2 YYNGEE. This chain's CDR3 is CASSVGPGTPYEQYF. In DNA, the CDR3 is TGTGCCAGCAGCGTAGGTCCAGGGACCCCCTACGAGCAGTACTTC. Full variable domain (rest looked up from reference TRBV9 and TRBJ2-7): DSGVTQTPKHLITATGQRVTLRCSPRSGDLSVYWYQQSLDQGLQFLIQYYNGEERAKGNILERFSAQQFPDLHSELNLSSLELGDSALYFCASSVGPGTPYEQYFGPGTRLTVT.

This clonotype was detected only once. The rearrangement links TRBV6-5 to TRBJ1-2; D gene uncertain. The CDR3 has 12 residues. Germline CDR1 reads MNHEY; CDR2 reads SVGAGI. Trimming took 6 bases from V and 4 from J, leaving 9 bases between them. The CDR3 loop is CASRQGSYGYTF. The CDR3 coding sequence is TGTGCCAGCAGGCAAGGTAGCTATGGCTACACCTTC.

The CDR3 DNA is TGTGCCAGCAGCTTAGGGGGGTTAGCGGGAGTCTACGAGCAGTACTTC. Amino acids: CASSLGGLAGVYEQYF. The chain employs TRBV7-8 and TRBJ2-7; 9 bases fit TRBD2. After removal of 1 base from V and 3 bases from J, the junction contained 7 bases not matched to a gene. The CDR3 extends over 16 amino acids. Per germline, CDR1 SGHVS and CDR2 FQNEAQ.

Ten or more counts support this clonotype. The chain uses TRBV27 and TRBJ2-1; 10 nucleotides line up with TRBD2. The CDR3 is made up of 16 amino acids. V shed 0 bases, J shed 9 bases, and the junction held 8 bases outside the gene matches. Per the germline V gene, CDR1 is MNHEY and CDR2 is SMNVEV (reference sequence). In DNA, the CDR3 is TGTGCCAGCAGTTTATCACGTCTAGCGGGAGAGGGTGAGCAGTTCTTC. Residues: CASSLSRLAGEGEQFF.